This T cell receptor beta chain was sequenced for a study of OX40 agonist ivuxolimab in advanced cancers. This clone has only one observation. The assay was immunoSEQ multiplex PCR, and TCRdb's table has in-frame clones only and misses some. The table shows 77,000 or so clones, with around 92% occurring only once. A history of autoimmune disease or systemic immunosuppression excluded patients. The sequenced sample was CD4+ or CD8+ T cells sorted from blood, obtained in a trial of the OX40 agonist ivuxolimab. This TCR was sampled from an adult with an advanced solid tumor such as melanoma, head and neck, liver or kidney cancer.

The CDR3 sequence is CSVEEGATNEKLFF. The CDR3 DNA reads as TGCAGCGTTGAAGAGGGGGCAACTAATGAAAAACTGTTTTTT. This rearrangement joins TRBV29-1 to TRBJ1-4; possible D gene TRBD1, 5 bases. With 0 bases removed from V and 0 bases from J, the gap between germline ends came to 5 bases. The CDR3 spans 14 residues. Germline V gene lookup returns CDR1 SQVTM and CDR2 ANQGSEA.